The 5 T cell receptor beta chains below were found in one sample sequenced in a study of CD8 T cells in Susac syndrome. After extraction with the RNeasy kit, roughly 0.5 to 1 ug of the RNA was reverse transcribed using random hexamers. TCRdb fed the immunoSEQ multiplex PCR reads into MiXCR, producing one record per CDR3 protein. This sample carries around 180,000 distinct CDR3 sequences, 90% to 96% of them seen once, and the ten largest clones take roughly 0.095%. Sequencing input: CD4+ T cells from PBMCs. These TCRs come from a human donor with multiple sclerosis.

The chain carries TRBV25-1 and TRBJ1-5; no definite D call. Germline V gene lookup returns CDR1 MGHDK and CDR2 SYGVNS. Trimming cost V 2 bases and J 3 bases, with 11 bases left between them. The CDR3 spans 15 residues. In DNA form, the CDR3 reads TGTGCCAGCAGTGAAGGGGTCCGGGACAATCAGCCCCAGCATTTT. It encodes CASSEGVRDNQPQHF.

V is TRBV12-3 or TRBV12-4 and J is TRBJ1-2; 7 bases are a match to TRBD1. The CDR3 contains 15 residues. V was pared by 5 bases and J by 4 bases, with 10 bases of the junction left unmatched. CDR3 nucleotides: TGTGCCAGCAGTCCCCGACAGGGTAACCTCTATGGCTACACCTTC. Translation gives CASSPRQGNLYGYTF.

The chain combines TRBV20-1 with TRBJ1-2; no clear D gene. Trimming cost V 0 bases and J 5 bases, with 19 bases left between them. CDR1 DFQATT and CDR2 SNEGSKA come from the germline V gene (reference sequence). This CDR3 region has 16 residues. In DNA form, the CDR3 reads TGCAGTGCTAGAGATGGGTCAAGGGTCGGAGGGTATGGCTACACCTTC. This sequence encodes CSARDGSRVGGYGYTF.

The chain couples TRBV5-4 to TRBJ1-4; 7 nucleotides align to TRBD1. The CDR3 is made up of 16 amino acids. Germline assignment: CDR1 SGHNT and CDR2 YYREEE (reference sequence). Trimming removed 4 bases from V and 0 bases from J; junction bases left unmatched: 6. The CDR3 sequence is CASSPGGRTTNEKLFF. The CDR3 nucleotides are TGTGCCAGCAGCCCAGGGGGACGAACAACTAATGAAAAACTGTTTTTT.

The chain employs TRBV20-1 and TRBJ2-5; no clear D gene. There are 14 residues in the CDR3. V was clipped by 2 bases and J by 0 bases, with 10 bases between them. Germline-derived CDR1 and CDR2 are DFQATT and SNEGSKA (reference sequence). This CDR3 reads CSARRQPYQETQYF. In nucleotides, the CDR3 is TGCAGTGCTAGAAGGCAGCCGTACCAAGAGACCCAGTACTTC.